Below are 15 T cell receptor beta chains sequenced from a single sample in a study of identical twins. TCRdb re-called the 5' RACE reads through MiXCR, storing one row per CDR3 protein. Among around 650,000 distinct CDR3 sequences listed, roughly 6.6% were seen once. A further study also used this sample, focusing on yellow fever vaccine responses in identical twins.

Sequenced: PBMCs. Source of these receptors: a woman aged 18-29 years in good health.

The chain employs TRBV5-6 and TRBJ2-7, with no clear D. Germline-derived CDR1 and CDR2 are SGHDT and YYEEEE. The CDR3 runs 11 residues. V was cut by 4 bases and J by 7 bases, with 9 bases left in between. CDR3 nucleotides: TGTGCCAGCAGCCTTCTGGGGGAGCAGTACGTC. This sequence encodes CASSLLGEQYV.

The chain couples TRBV29-1 to TRBJ2-1; TRBD2 matches at 12 bases. Germline values: CDR1 SQVTM, CDR2 ANQGSEA. V lost 0 bases to trimming and J lost 10 bases; unmatched junction nucleotides: 10. The CDR3 is 16 residues long. The CDR3: CSVEEALGLAGREQFF. CDR3 DNA sequence: TGCAGCGTTGAAGAGGCGTTAGGACTAGCGGGACGAGAGCAGTTCTTC.

The CDR3 bases are TGCGCCAGCAGCTCCGCGGGACACTCCTACGAGCAGTACTTC. Its translation: CASSSAGHSYEQYF. The chain recombines TRBV5-1 with TRBJ2-7; perhaps D is TRBD1 or TRBD2 (6 bases each). This CDR3 has 14 residues. V was trimmed by 3 bases and J by 0 bases, leaving 10 bases between them. In germline, CDR1 is SGHRS, CDR2 YFSETQ. Together with reference TRBV5-1 and TRBJ2-7, the CDR3 gives the full variable domain: KAGVTQTPRYLIKTRGQQVTLSCSPISGHRSVSWYQQTPGQGLQFLFEYFSETQRNKGNFPGRFSGRQFSNSRSEMNVSTLELGDSALYLCASSSAGHSYEQYFGPGTRLTVT.

V is TRBV2 and J is TRBJ2-1, with D possibly being TRBD1 (6 bases). Trimming removed 3 bases at V and 0 bases at J, with 9 bases between. This CDR3 contains 15 residues. The V gene's germline CDR1 is SNHLY and CDR2 FYNNEI. In DNA, the CDR3 is TGTGCCAGCAGTGATCAGGGGAGCTCCTACAATGAGCAGTTCTTC. Translated: CASSDQGSSYNEQFF.

This chain links TRBV10-3 with TRBJ2-3; the D gene is possibly TRBD2 (6 bases). The CDR3 has 14 amino acids. CDR1 is ENHRY, CDR2 SYGVKD, per germline. V lost 5 bases and J lost 3, with 12 bases in between. The CDR3 nucleotides are TGTGCCATCAGTCATACCGGGAGTACAGATACGCAGTATTTT. Amino acid sequence: CAISHTGSTDTQYF.

This clonotype was counted a few times. The chain joins TRBV20-1 to TRBJ2-7; TRBD1 matches 9 bases. CDR1 is DFQATT, CDR2 SNEGSKA, per germline (reference sequence). CDR3 length: 16 residues. Trimming at V came to 3 bases and at J to 1 base, leaving 10 bases not matched to a gene. The CDR3: CSARRSRQGGSYEQYF. In nucleotides, the CDR3 is TGCAGTGCTAGGAGAAGCAGACAGGGGGGATCCTACGAGCAGTACTTC.

This clonotype was counted at least ten times. The V and J genes are TRBV7-2 and TRBJ2-3; D is ambiguous. The V and J ends lost 3 bases and 0 bases respectively, with 13 bases between them. Looked up from germline, CDR1 is SGHTA and CDR2 is FQGNSA. CDR3 length: 16 residues. The CDR3 loop reads CASSFAGPPSTDTQYF. CDR3 nucleotides: TGTGCCAGCAGCTTTGCCGGGCCACCTAGCACAGATACGCAGTATTTT.

The chain joins TRBV13 to TRBJ2-1; D possibly uses TRBD1 or TRBD2 (6 bases each). CDR3 length equals 14 residues. Deletions cut 0 bases from V and 7 bases from J, with 10 bases between. Germline CDR1 and CDR2: PRHDT and FYEKMQ (reference sequence). The CDR3 sequence: CASSLGRGRNEQFF. DNA for the CDR3: TGTGCCAGCAGCTTAGGCCGGGGGCGTAATGAGCAGTTCTTC.

This clonotype was seen a handful of times. The chain links TRBV20-1 to TRBJ2-4; no clear D gene. Trimming removed 5 bases at V and 4 bases at J, with 12 bases between. The CDR3 has 13 amino acids. Germline lookup yields CDR1 DFQATT and CDR2 SNEGSKA (reference sequence). The CDR3 here is CSAPPDGKNIQYF. As DNA, the CDR3 is TGCAGTGCTCCCCCGGACGGAAAAAACATTCAGTACTTC.

This clonotype was observed a few times. V and J are TRBV6-1 and TRBJ2-1; D may be TRBD1 (7 bases). V lost 10 bases to trimming and J lost 9 bases, with 22 bases between them. The CDR3 covers 14 residues. Germline CDR1 and CDR2: MNHNS and SASEGT. The CDR3, as DNA: TGTGCCACCAGGGGGGACAAATGGGATGGTGAGCAGTTCTTC. It encodes CATRGDKWDGEQFF.

This clonotype was seen a handful of times. The chain couples TRBV6-1 to TRBJ2-1, with 11 bases matching TRBD1. Trimming at V came to 7 bases and at J to 9 bases, leaving 17 bases not matched to a gene. There are 17 residues in the CDR3. Germline V lookup: CDR1 MNHNS, CDR2 SASEGT. CDR3 coding DNA: TGTGCCAGCAACCTCGGGTTGGGGGACAGGGGGGCAGGTGAGCAGTTCTTC. As protein: CASNLGLGDRGAGEQFF.

In its sample, this clonotype was seen a few times. The DNA of the CDR3 is TGTGCCAGCAGTCGCGACACCGTTACAGGGCCCTCCACAGATACGCAGTATTTT. Translating it yields CASSRDTVTGPSTDTQYF. The chain employs TRBV27 and TRBJ2-3, with D perhaps matching TRBD1 (6 bases). CDR1 and CDR2 (germline): MNHEY, SMNVEV (reference sequence). The V and J ends lost 5 bases and 2 bases respectively, with 23 bases between them. The CDR3 spans 18 residues.

The CDR3, as DNA: TGTGCCAGCTCACCAGGGGCTAGCGGGAGAGACGAGCAGTACTTC. Its translation is CASSPGASGRDEQYF. The chain recombines TRBV18 with TRBJ2-7; 10 bases fit TRBD2. Trimming at V came to 2 bases and at J to 5 bases, leaving 6 bases not matched to a gene. Germline CDR1 is KGHSH and CDR2 is LQKENI. The CDR3 totals 15 residues.

The chain combines TRBV7-2 with TRBJ2-5; possible D gene TRBD2, 6 bases. The CDR3 length is 15 residues. V lost 6 bases and J 0 bases, leaving 14 bases between the germline ends. Germline CDR1 is SGHTA and CDR2 is FQGNSA. This CDR3 is CASRNRTGDQETQYF. The CDR3 DNA reads TGTGCCAGCAGGAACCGGACGGGGGACCAAGAGACCCAGTACTTC.

This clonotype was counted many times. The chain links TRBV5-5 to TRBJ2-1; D perhaps matches TRBD1 (6 bases). The CDR3 runs to 15 residues. Trimming cost V 4 bases and J 3 bases, with 14 bases left between them. The germline CDR1 and CDR2 sequences are SGHKS and YYEKEE (reference sequence). CDR3 sequence reads: CASSPEPGVYNEQFF. In DNA, the CDR3 is TGTGCCAGCAGCCCGGAGCCAGGGGTCTACAATGAGCAGTTCTTC.